This TCR beta chain was obtained from a study of chemoradiotherapy in HPV16-positive cancers. Study-level points and caveats: Functional assays defining HPV-specific T cells used only a couple of HPV16-positive patients.

For this clone: Its specificity is not known.

Some clones are missing from TCRdb's copy, which holds only in-frame ones; the method was immunoSEQ multiplex PCR. The table records approximately 15,000 clones, 78% of them present only once. V shed 4 bases and J shed 7 bases, with 38 bases lying between them. The CDR3 sequence is 22 residues long. Repertoires were sampled repeatedly during chemoradiotherapy. This TCR was recovered from a human donor with HPV-associated anogenital cancer. The chain uses TRBV23-1 and TRBJ2-1, with no clear D. TRBV23-1 is an open reading frame, and its role is uncertain. The biological material was taken from a patient who underwent chemoradiotherapy. The CDR3 DNA sequence: TGCGCCAGCAGTCGCGCCCTCCGAGTACAGCGTGCTACACACTTCGGTTTAAATGAGCAGTTCTTC. Its translation: CASSRALRVQRATHFGLNEQFF.